Shown below are 18 T cell receptor beta chains from a single sample sequenced in a study of blood T cell repertoires in COVID-19. Assay used: immunoSEQ multiplex PCR; TCRdb lists only in-frame clones, some missing. Of 300,000 to 350,000 clones in the sample, around 87% were seen once. The material sequenced was peripheral blood. These receptors all come from a woman aged 50 to 60 with COVID-19, enrolled during active disease.

This clone was seen many times. This chain uses TRBV15 with TRBJ1-5; possible D gene TRBD1, 6 bases. The germline CDR1 and CDR2 sequences are LNHNV and YYDKDF (reference sequence). Between the trimmed V and J ends, which lost 5 bases and 12 bases, there was a span of 14 bases. The CDR3 has 12 residues. This CDR3 is CATSHRDLVQHF. In DNA, the CDR3 is TGTGCCACCAGCCACAGGGACCTAGTCCAGCATTTT. The whole variable domain, filled in from reference TRBV15 and TRBJ1-5, reads DAMVIQNPRYQVTQFGKPVTLSCSQTLNHNVMYWYQQKSSQAPKLLFHYYDKDFNNEADTPDNFQSRRPNTSFCFLDIRSPGLGDTAMYLCATSHRDLVQHFGDGTRLSIL.

The chain carries TRBV7-8 and TRBJ2-1, with 10 bases aligning to TRBD1. The CDR3 totals 15 residues. The V gene's germline CDR1 is SGHVS and CDR2 FQNEAQ. After removal of 5 bases from V and 7 bases from J, the junction contained 8 bases not matched to a gene. CDR3 loop: CASSPDRGLRNEQFF. The CDR3 nucleotides read TGTGCCAGCAGCCCTGACAGGGGGCTGAGGAATGAGCAGTTCTTC. Full variable domain (rest looked up from reference TRBV7-8 and TRBJ2-1): GAGVSQSPRYKVAKRGQDVALRCDPISGHVSLFWYQQALGQGPEFLTYFQNEAQLDKSGLPSDRFFAERPEGSVSTLKIQRTQQEDSAVYLCASSPDRGLRNEQFFGPGTRLTVL.

The chain joins TRBV5-4 to TRBJ2-2; tentative D call: TRBD2 (6 bases). The germline CDR1 and CDR2 sequences are SGHNT and YYREEE (reference sequence). The CDR3 spans 15 residues. Trimming shortened V by 1 base and J by 1 base, and 8 bases separated the two germline ends. CDR3 sequence: CASSLRGGNTGELFF. In DNA form, the CDR3 reads TGTGCCAGCAGCTTGCGGGGAGGGAACACCGGGGAGCTGTTTTTT.

The chain employs TRBV19 and TRBJ1-1; perhaps TRBD1 as D (6 bases). V was clipped by 3 bases and J by 7 bases, with 12 bases between them. The germline V gene encodes CDR1 LNHDA and CDR2 SQIVND (reference sequence). There are 13 residues in the CDR3. DNA for the CDR3: TGTGCCAGTAGTATGTGGGGGCTCCGTGAAGCTTTCTTT. Translated, it gives CASSMWGLREAFF. The whole variable domain, remainder taken from reference TRBV19 and TRBJ1-1, is DGGITQSPKYLFRKEGQNVTLSCEQNLNHDAMYWYRQDPGQGLRLIYYSQIVNDFQKGDIAEGYSVSREKKESFPLTVTSAQKNPTAFYLCASSMWGLREAFFGQGTRLTVV.

This clone has more than one count but fewer than ten. The chain uses TRBV6-5 and TRBJ1-2; no firm D call. The germline CDR1 and CDR2 sequences are MNHEY and SVGAGI. V lost 2 bases, J lost 4 bases, and 11 bases lay in between. The CDR3 runs 14 residues. In DNA form, the CDR3 reads TGTGCCAGCAGTTACGTGCAGGCTGCCTATGGCTACACCTTC. Translated: CASSYVQAAYGYTF.

The chain employs TRBV19 and TRBJ2-2; 8 bases map to TRBD2. The J segment lost 5 bases and the V segment lost 6 bases, leaving 5 bases of the junction unmatched. Germline V gene lookup returns CDR1 LNHDA and CDR2 SQIVND (reference sequence). The CDR3 extends over 14 amino acids. The CDR3 DNA reads TGTGCCAGTAGAACTATAGCGGGAACCGGGGAGCTGTTTTTT. It yields the protein CASRTIAGTGELFF.

The chain joins TRBV18 to TRBJ1-1, with D maybe TRBD1 (5 bases). The V gene's germline CDR1 is KGHSH and CDR2 LQKENI. Trimming took off 4 bases at V and 6 bases at J, with 18 bases between the two ends. CDR3 length: 15 amino acids. This CDR3 is CASSLGLPGLAEAFF. The CDR3 nucleotides read TGTGCCAGCTCACTAGGTTTGCCGGGACTGGCTGAAGCTTTCTTT.

The V and J genes are TRBV27 and TRBJ2-3, with TRBD1 identical over 10 bases. Germline CDR1 MNHEY, CDR2 SMNVEV (reference sequence). The CDR3 is made up of 16 amino acids. V lost 5 bases to trimming and J lost 5 bases; unmatched junction nucleotides: 10. In DNA, the CDR3 is TGTGCCAGCAGTAAGACAGGGGGCTGGATCGGAGATACGCAGTATTTT. This sequence encodes CASSKTGGWIGDTQYF.

The rearrangement links TRBV5-1 to TRBJ1-6; weak D call: TRBD1 (6 bases). Deletions cut 1 base from V and 5 bases from J, with 10 bases between. Germline CDR1 SGHRS, CDR2 YFSETQ. This CDR3 has 15 residues. The CDR3 spells CASSLSQGNNSPLHF. For the CDR3, the DNA is TGCGCCAGCAGCTTGAGCCAGGGGAATAATTCACCCCTCCACTTT.

The chain employs TRBV4-2 and TRBJ2-7, with D perhaps matching TRBD1 (5 bases). CDR1 is LGHNA, CDR2 YNFKEQ, per germline. The CDR3 contains 14 residues. V was cut by 0 bases and J by 6 bases, with 12 bases left in between. The CDR3 reads CASSQDPGRVEQYF. The CDR3 DNA sequence: TGTGCCAGCAGCCAAGATCCGGGCAGGGTCGAGCAGTACTTC.

The chain is built from TRBV18 and TRBJ1-4, with D perhaps TRBD1 (6 bases). V lost 5 bases and J 5 bases, leaving 18 bases between the germline ends. CDR3 size: 16 residues. From germline, CDR1 is KGHSH and CDR2 LQKENI. The CDR3 sequence is CASSDRQGKGNEKLFF. In DNA, the CDR3 is TGTGCCAGCTCAGATCGTCAGGGGAAGGGGAATGAAAAACTGTTTTTT.

The chain has TRBV19 and TRBJ2-7, with TRBD1 identical over 9 bases. This CDR3 comprises 13 residues. With V trimmed by 6 bases and J by 3 bases, 3 bases remained unmatched. From germline, CDR1 is LNHDA and CDR2 SQIVND (reference sequence). The DNA of the CDR3 is TGTGCCAGTAGGACGGGACAGGGCTACGAGCAGTACTTC. It yields the protein CASRTGQGYEQYF. Drawing the rest from reference TRBV19 and TRBJ2-7, the complete variable domain is DGGITQSPKYLFRKEGQNVTLSCEQNLNHDAMYWYRQDPGQGLRLIYYSQIVNDFQKGDIAEGYSVSREKKESFPLTVTSAQKNPTAFYLCASRTGQGYEQYFGPGTRLTVT.

The chain combines TRBV6-5 with TRBJ1-5; TRBD1 agrees at 8 bases. This CDR3 is 15 amino acids long. Germline V CDR1 and CDR2: MNHEY, SVGAGI. With 6 bases clipped from V and 6 bases from J, the junction kept 10 bases outside the gene matches. CDR3 region: CASSPDRGSGQPQHF. As DNA, the CDR3 is TGTGCCAGCAGCCCCGACAGGGGATCAGGTCAGCCCCAGCATTTT.

The chain uses TRBV5-1 and TRBJ2-3; weak D call: TRBD1 (6 bases). Trimming removed 4 bases from V and 3 bases from J, with 15 bases in between. The CDR3 has 15 residues. Germline V CDR1 and CDR2: SGHRS, YFSETQ. This CDR3 reads CASSLQGPGTDTQYF. In DNA, the CDR3 is TGCGCCAGCAGCCTCCAGGGGCCTGGAACAGATACGCAGTATTTT.

This chain links TRBV27 with TRBJ2-1; 16 bases match TRBD2. The CDR3 covers 16 residues. After removal of 6 bases from V and 8 bases from J, the junction contained 7 bases not matched to a gene. Germline CDR1 is MNHEY and CDR2 is SMNVEV (reference sequence). CDR3 amino acids: CASRGLAGGPGHEQFF. For the CDR3, the DNA is TGTGCCAGCAGGGGACTAGCGGGAGGGCCGGGTCATGAGCAGTTCTTC.

This sequence joins TRBV7-9 and TRBJ2-2, with TRBD2 as a possible D gene (7 bases). The CDR3 has 14 residues. CDR1 and CDR2 (germline): SEHNR, FQNEAQ (reference sequence). Trimming stripped 9 bases from V and 0 bases from J, with 11 bases between. The CDR3 loop is CASTGTTNTGELFF. CDR3 in DNA: TGTGCCAGTACAGGGACTACGAACACCGGGGAGCTGTTTTTT.

The chain carries TRBV18 and TRBJ1-1, with a possible D match to TRBD1 (5 bases). In germline, CDR1 is KGHSH, CDR2 LQKENI. The CDR3 runs 13 residues. With 4 bases removed from V and 4 bases from J, the gap between germline ends came to 10 bases. The CDR3 sequence: CASSQTGVTEAFF. The CDR3 DNA sequence: TGTGCCAGCTCACAGACGGGGGTCACTGAAGCTTTCTTT.

The V call is TRBV6-5, the J call TRBJ1-6; the D is unclear. CDR3 length equals 15 residues. V was trimmed by 2 bases and J by 10 bases, leaving 15 bases between them. The germline V gene has CDR1 MNHEY and CDR2 SVGAGI. CDR3 loop: CASSYGSGGGSPLHF. The CDR3 DNA follows: TGTGCCAGCAGTTACGGCTCGGGAGGTGGGTCACCCCTCCACTTT.